Sequencing of this TCR beta chain was carried out in a study of blood T cell repertoires in COVID-19. Study-level background: COVID-19 samples collected from the United States, Italy and Spain covered acute and convalescent phases. PBMCs, B-cell-depleted T cells, or T cells were the source of the cDNA or gDNA that made up the material.

Profiling relied on immunoSEQ multiplex PCR, and the TCRdb table lists in-frame clones only, not all of them. The sample lists 150,000 to 200,000 clones, approximately 86% occurring once. The germline V gene has CDR1 SEHNR and CDR2 FQNEAQ (reference sequence). Losses at the gene ends were 5 bases for V and 7 bases for J; bases not matched to a gene: 9. CDR3 length: 15 residues. The rearrangement joins TRBV7-9 to TRBJ1-2, with 11 positions matching TRBD1. Input material: peripheral blood. This TCR was recovered from a man aged 55-75 years with acute or convalescent COVID-19. The CDR3 DNA sequence: TGTGCCAGCAGCCGAACCGGGACAGGGGGTTTTGGCTACACCTTC. This encodes CASSRTGTGGFGYTF.